Shown below are 28 T cell receptor beta chains from a single sample sequenced in a study of Graves' ophthalmopathy and Graves' hyperthyroidism. The authors amplified TCR beta CDR3 regions from RNA transcripts. Scientists carried out first-round RT-PCR using HTBI primers and then a second-round multiplex PCR. One entry per CDR3 protein, called by TCRdb with MiXCR from the multiplex PCR reads. The sample carries 680,000 or so distinct CDR3 sequences, over 20% recorded once. Sequenced input: peripheral blood. The receptors stem from a woman aged 18-29 years with stable Graves' hyperthyroidism. Some clones in this sample may be carry-over from other donors' samples.

This clonotype was observed many times. In DNA, the CDR3 is TGTGCCAGCAGGGGGGTCAGGGACACCGGGGAGCTGTTTTTT. Residues: CASRGVRDTGELFF. This chain links TRBV12-3 or TRBV12-4 with TRBJ2-2; D is perhaps TRBD1 or TRBD2 (5 bases each). The CDR3 has 14 amino acids. V was shortened by 6 bases and J by 3 bases, with 11 bases between the two germline ends.

The chain is built from TRBV20-1 and TRBJ1-2; unclear D gene. CDR1 and CDR2 from the germline V gene are DFQATT and SNEGSKA (reference sequence). The CDR3 has 13 amino acids. Trimming removed 3 bases at V and 7 bases at J, with 15 bases between. Here the CDR3 reads CSARAGWWGGYTF. The DNA for the CDR3 is TGCAGTGCTAGGGCGGGATGGTGGGGTGGCTACACCTTC.

The chain recombines TRBV4-2 with TRBJ1-2; the D gene is possibly TRBD1 (5 bases). V was pared by 0 bases and J by 3 bases, with 11 bases between. Germline CDR1 is LGHNA and CDR2 is YNFKEQ. The CDR3 is made up of 15 amino acids. The CDR3 bases are TGTGCCAGCAGCCAAGATCGCAGGGATGACTATGGCTACACCTTC. As protein: CASSQDRRDDYGYTF.

At least ten counts were recorded for this clonotype. This sequence joins TRBV12-3 or TRBV12-4 and TRBJ2-2, with TRBD2 identical over 10 bases. The CDR3 length is 16 residues. V shed 4 bases, J shed 3 bases, and the junction held 5 bases outside the gene matches. In DNA, the CDR3 is TGTGCCAGCAGTTGGGCTAGCGGGGGCCACACCGGGGAGCTGTTTTTT. This translates into CASSWASGGHTGELFF.

This clonotype was counted only a few times. For the CDR3, the DNA is TGTGCCAGCAGCCCCCATGAGGGGACCGTCGGCGGGGAGCTGTTTTTT. Amino acid sequence: CASSPHEGTVGGELFF. The genes are TRBV9 and TRBJ2-2, with D perhaps being TRBD1 or TRBD2 (5 bases each). Germline V gene data show CDR1 as SGDLS and CDR2 as YYNGEE. The CDR3 extends over 16 amino acids. Between the trimmed V and J ends, which lost 4 bases and 7 bases, there was a span of 20 bases. Full variable domain (rest looked up from reference TRBV9 and TRBJ2-2): DSGVTQTPKHLITATGQRVTLRCSPRSGDLSVYWYQQSLDQGLQFLIQYYNGEERAKGNILERFSAQQFPDLHSELNLSSLELGDSALYFCASSPHEGTVGGELFFGEGSRLTVL.

This clonotype was seen repeatedly, ten times or more. The V and J genes are TRBV12-3 or TRBV12-4 and TRBJ1-2; possible D gene TRBD1, 5 bases. The CDR3 extends over 12 amino acids. The germline V and J ends were trimmed by 5 bases and 8 bases, with 12 bases remaining between them. CDR3 residues: CASSPSRVGYTF. CDR3 DNA: TGTGCCAGCAGTCCTAGCAGGGTCGGCTACACCTTC.

This clonotype was seen many times. The chain couples TRBV7-2 to TRBJ1-3, with D perhaps matching TRBD1 (6 bases). V was clipped by 5 bases and J by 2 bases, with 13 bases between them. There are 15 residues in the CDR3. Germline V gene sequence: CDR1 SGHTA, CDR2 FQGNSA. CDR3 sequence: CASSASGTTGNTIYF. In nucleotides, the CDR3 is TGTGCCAGCAGCGCCTCCGGGACAACTGGAAACACCATATATTTT. Looking up the rest from reference TRBV7-2 and TRBJ1-3 gives the full variable domain: GAGVSQSPSNKVTEKGKDVELRCDPISGHTALYWYRQSLGQGLEFLIYFQGNSAPDKSGLPSDRFSAERTGGSVSTLTIQRTQQEDSAVYLCASSASGTTGNTIYFGEGSWLTVV.

This clonotype has a count of ten or more. The chain carries TRBV19 and TRBJ1-1, with TRBD1 as a possible D gene (5 bases). The CDR3 is 16 amino acids. Trimming took 3 bases from V and 6 from J, leaving 20 bases between them. Germline V gene sequence: CDR1 LNHDA, CDR2 SQIVND (reference sequence). In DNA, the CDR3 is TGTGCCAGTAGTATCGCGAACAGACAGCGGAGGGCTGAAGCTTTCTTT. Encoded protein: CASSIANRQRRAEAFF.

This clonotype was recorded at least ten times. The rearrangement joins TRBV4-2 to TRBJ2-7; no clear D gene. Deletions cut 2 bases from V and 0 bases from J, with 8 bases between. Germline CDR1 and CDR2: LGHNA and YNFKEQ. This CDR3 contains 14 residues. The CDR3 nucleotides are TGTGCCAGCAGCCAATTCCCGGACTCCTACGAGCAGTACTTC. The encoded protein is CASSQFPDSYEQYF.

The V call is TRBV30, the J call TRBJ1-2; tentative D call: TRBD1 (5 bases). CDR3 length: 13 amino acids. CDR1 GTSNPN and CDR2 SVGIG come from the germline V gene (reference sequence). V was cut by 4 bases and J by 3 bases, with 12 bases left in between. CDR3 protein: CAWTGVADYGYTF. CDR3 coding DNA: TGTGCCTGGACGGGGGTCGCCGACTATGGCTACACCTTC.

This clonotype was seen ten or more times. This chain joins TRBV7-8 and TRBJ1-2, with 10 positions matching TRBD1. Germline V gene lookup returns CDR1 SGHVS and CDR2 FQNEAQ. V was pared by 1 base and J by 8 bases, with 13 bases of the junction left unmatched. The length of the CDR3 is 17 residues. The CDR3: CASSLGRQGAQTGGYTF. The CDR3 DNA sequence: TGTGCCAGCAGCTTAGGACGACAGGGGGCACAAACGGGGGGCTACACCTTC.

This clonotype has at least ten counts. The J gene is TRBJ2-7, the V gene TRBV5-1; 12 nucleotides agree with TRBD2. The CDR3 has 15 amino acids. V was pared by 6 bases and J by 6 bases, with 10 bases of the junction left unmatched. Germline CDR1 is SGHRS and CDR2 is YFSETQ. For the CDR3, the DNA is TGCGCCAGCACACCTCTAGCGGGAGGGCCCGGCGAGCAGTACTTC. This codes for CASTPLAGGPGEQYF.

The CDR3 DNA reads TGTGCCAGCAGTTTTACGGACCCACCCAACGAGCAGTACTTC. This sequence encodes CASSFTDPPNEQYF. This chain joins TRBV28 and TRBJ2-7, with D uncertain. V was pared by 3 bases and J by 5 bases, with 14 bases between. The V gene's germline CDR1 is MDHEN and CDR2 SYDVKM. This CDR3 has 14 residues.

This clonotype was picked up many times. The CDR3 bases are TGTGCCAGCAGTCCAGGGACTAGCGGGAGTGGGAAGACCCAGTACTTC. Residues: CASSPGTSGSGKTQYF. The chain is built from TRBV27 and TRBJ2-5; 14 bases align to TRBD2. Unmatched junction bases numbered 8, after V lost 5 bases and J lost 6 bases. Germline V gene lookup returns CDR1 MNHEY and CDR2 SMNVEV (reference sequence). CDR3 length: 16 residues.

This clonotype was recorded at least ten times. This chain connects TRBV6-1 to TRBJ2-5; maybe TRBD1 (5 bases). The CDR3 spans 15 residues. V was shortened by 6 bases and J by 1 base, with 15 bases between the two germline ends. CDR1 and CDR2 from the germline V gene are MNHNS and SASEGT. The DNA of the CDR3 is TGTGCCAGCAGCACCACAGGAGAGATCCAAGAGACCCAGTACTTC. Translated, it gives CASSTTGEIQETQYF.

This clonotype was seen repeatedly, ten times or more. The chain joins TRBV10-1 to TRBJ2-5; TRBD1 or TRBD2 may be the D gene (5 bases each). CDR3 size: 14 residues. Trimming removed 4 bases from V and 3 bases from J, with 12 bases in between. Germline values: CDR1 WNHNN, CDR2 SYGVQD (reference sequence). Here the CDR3 DNA reads TGCGCCAGCAGTGCCGGGACGTCGAAAGAGACCCAGTACTTC. Its protein product is CASSAGTSKETQYF.

This clonotype has at least ten counts. The J gene is TRBJ1-1, the V gene TRBV19; 7 bases are shared with TRBD1. Germline CDR1 reads LNHDA; CDR2 reads SQIVND (reference sequence). V trimming: 4 bases; J trimming: 0 bases; junction bases outside the gene matches: 5. CDR3 length: 15 residues. This chain's CDR3 is CASSKRQGVNTEAFF. CDR3 in DNA: TGTGCCAGTAGTAAGAGACAGGGAGTGAACACTGAAGCTTTCTTT.

This clonotype has a handful of counts. This sequence joins TRBV24-1 and TRBJ1-1, with 8 bases fitting TRBD1. CDR1 is KGHDR and CDR2 is SFDVKD in the germline V gene. The trim removed 7 bases at V and 4 bases at J, leaving 1 base unmatched. The CDR3 is 12 amino acids. CDR3 sequence: CATRGQATEAFF. The CDR3, as DNA: TGTGCCACCAGGGGACAGGCCACTGAAGCTTTCTTT.

V is TRBV12-3 or TRBV12-4 and J is TRBJ1-1; possible D gene TRBD1, 5 bases. Trimming left V 1 base short and J 0 bases short, with 12 bases between. The CDR3 is 16 residues long. DNA of the CDR3: TGTGCCAGCAGTTTAGGATTTGGACATATGAACACTGAAGCTTTCTTT. Its translation: CASSLGFGHMNTEAFF.

Notes on this clonotype: The junction does not match germline at one end; this may be a read error. V gene TRBV28 combines with J gene TRBJ2-6; 8 bases align to TRBD1. Germline V gene lookup returns CDR1 MDHEN and CDR2 SYDVKM. The CDR3 has 17 amino acids. This CDR3 reads CASRNNQGASGANILTF. Written as DNA, the CDR3 is TGTGCCAGCAGGAATAACCAGGGGGCTTCGGGGGCCAACATCCTGACTTTC. Looking up the rest from reference TRBV28 and TRBJ2-6 gives the full variable domain: DVKVTQSSRYLVKRTGEKVFLECVQDMDHENMFWYRQDPGLGLRLIYFSYDVKMKEKGDIPEGYSVSREKKERFSLILESASTNQTSMYLCASRNNQGASGANILTFGAGSRLTVL.

The sample holds a few counts of this clonotype. CDR3 DNA: TGCAGTGCTAGTCCTCTAAAGGGAGGAGAGACCCAGTACTTC. Protein product: CSASPLKGGETQYF. The chain combines TRBV20-1 with TRBJ2-5; possible D gene TRBD2, 6 bases. V lost 3 bases, J lost 4 bases, and 15 bases lay in between. CDR1 and CDR2 from the germline V gene are DFQATT and SNEGSKA (reference sequence). The CDR3 sequence is 14 residues long.

Concerning this clonotype itself: This may arise from a read error, as a much more abundant clone is one base away. The final CDR3 position lacks the conserved phenylalanine or tryptophan, pointing to a likely read error. The rearrangement uses TRBV28 and TRBJ1-5; possibly TRBD1 for D (5 bases). The germline V and J ends were trimmed by 2 bases and 0 bases, with 11 bases remaining between them. The CDR3 runs to 16 residues. CDR1 is MDHEN, CDR2 SYDVKM, per germline. The CDR3, as DNA: TGTGCCAGCAGTTTACCCGGGACGGGTAGCAATCAGCCCCAGCATTTG. Translated: CASSLPGTGSNQPQHL.

This clonotype has only a few counts. A single base separates this from a much larger clone, so it may be a read error. The V call is TRBV12-3 or TRBV12-4, the J call TRBJ1-2; D ambiguous. CDR3 length equals 13 residues. CDR3 DNA: TGTGTCAGCAGTTTAAGGCAAGCCGCTGGCTACACCTTC. Its protein product is CVSSLRQAAGYTF.

This clonotype was seen only a few times. A much larger clone lies one base from this, so it may be a read error. Since the CDR3 does not end with the conserved phenylalanine or tryptophan, this likely comes from a read error. V and J are TRBV6-1 and TRBJ1-2, with no clear D. CDR3 length: 9 amino acids. V lost 3 bases and J 7 bases, leaving 0 bases between the germline ends. The germline CDR1 and CDR2 sequences are MNHNS and SASEGT. The CDR3 DNA reads as TGTGCCAGCAGTGATGGCTACACCTAC. The encoded protein is CASSDGYTY.

This clonotype was counted a few times. The CDR3 DNA follows: TGTGCCAGCAGTTTTGTCGGGGGCCACGAGCAGTACTTC. This codes for CASSFVGGHEQYF. The chain links TRBV28 to TRBJ2-7, with D possibly called TRBD1 or TRBD2 (6 bases each). Germline assignment: CDR1 MDHEN and CDR2 SYDVKM. The CDR3 spans 13 residues. Trimming took 3 bases from V and 5 from J, leaving 11 bases between them.

This clonotype was detected ten times or more. The chain uses TRBV2 and TRBJ2-7, with no clear D. Germline CDR1 SNHLY, CDR2 FYNNEI. V was pared by 6 bases and J by 3 bases, with 3 bases between. The CDR3 is 10 residues long. The CDR3 nucleotides read TGTGCCAGCAGAAACTACGAGCAGTACTTC. Translated: CASRNYEQYF.

V and J are TRBV12-3 or TRBV12-4 and TRBJ2-7, with D tentatively TRBD1 or TRBD2 (6 bases each). Trimming took 7 bases from V and 5 from J, leaving 18 bases between them. CDR3 length: 14 amino acids. CDR3 loop: CASTSQGGSDEQYF. CDR3 bases: TGTGCCAGCACCTCACAAGGGGGGAGCGACGAGCAGTACTTC.

This chain connects TRBV30 to TRBJ2-7; D unresolved. Germline loops: CDR1 GTSNPN, CDR2 SVGIG (reference sequence). V was trimmed by 0 bases and J by 5 bases, leaving 11 bases between them. The CDR3 spans 13 residues. Here the CDR3 reads CAWSVGAPNEQYF. DNA for the CDR3: TGTGCCTGGAGTGTAGGAGCTCCCAACGAGCAGTACTTC.